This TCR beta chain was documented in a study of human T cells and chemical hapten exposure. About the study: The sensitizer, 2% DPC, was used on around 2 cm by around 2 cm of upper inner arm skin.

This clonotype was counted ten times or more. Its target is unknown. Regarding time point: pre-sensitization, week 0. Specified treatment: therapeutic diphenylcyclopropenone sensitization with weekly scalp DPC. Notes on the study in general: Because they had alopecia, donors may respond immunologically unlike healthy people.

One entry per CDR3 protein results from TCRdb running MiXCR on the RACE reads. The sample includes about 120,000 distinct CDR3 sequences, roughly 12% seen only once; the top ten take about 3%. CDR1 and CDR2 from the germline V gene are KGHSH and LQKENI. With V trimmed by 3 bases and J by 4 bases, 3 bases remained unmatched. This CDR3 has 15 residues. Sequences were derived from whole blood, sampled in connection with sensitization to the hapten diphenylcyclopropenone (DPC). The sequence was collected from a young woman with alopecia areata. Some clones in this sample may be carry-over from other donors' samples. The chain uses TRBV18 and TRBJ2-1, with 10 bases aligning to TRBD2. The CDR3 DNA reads TGTGCCAGCTCACCCCCGGGACTAGCGTACAATGAGCAGTTCTTC. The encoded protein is CASSPPGLAYNEQFF.